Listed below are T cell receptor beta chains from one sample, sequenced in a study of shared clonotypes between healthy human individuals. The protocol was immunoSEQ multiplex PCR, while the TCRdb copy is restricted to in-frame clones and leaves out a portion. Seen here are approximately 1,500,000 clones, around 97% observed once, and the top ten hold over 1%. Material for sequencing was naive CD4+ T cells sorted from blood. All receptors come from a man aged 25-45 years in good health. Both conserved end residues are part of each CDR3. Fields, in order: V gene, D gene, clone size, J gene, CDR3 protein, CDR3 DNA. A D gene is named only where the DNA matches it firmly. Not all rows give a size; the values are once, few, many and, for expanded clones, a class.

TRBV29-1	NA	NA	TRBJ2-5	CSVVEGQETQYF	TGCAGCGTTGTCGAGGGGCAAGAGACCCAGTACTTC
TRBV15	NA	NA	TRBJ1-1	CATTFGRGETEAFF	TGTGCCACTACATTTGGGAGGGGAGAAACTGAAGCTTTCTTT
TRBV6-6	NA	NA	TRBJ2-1	CASSRLGRGDYNEQFF	TGTGCCAGCAGTCGCTTGGGGCGGGGCGATTACAATGAGCAGTTCTTC
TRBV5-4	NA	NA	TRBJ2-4	CASSLVGEEGKNIQYF	TGTGCCAGCAGCTTGGTGGGGGAAGAGGGCAAAAACATTCAGTACTTC
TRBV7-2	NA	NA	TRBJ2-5	CASSLDRQKVTQYF	TGTGCCAGCAGCTTAGACAGGCAAAAGGTGACCCAGTACTTC
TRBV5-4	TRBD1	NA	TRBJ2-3	CASSLETGTVSDTQYF	TGTGCCAGCAGCTTGGAGACGGGGACAGTTTCAGATACGCAGTATTTT
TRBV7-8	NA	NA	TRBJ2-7	CASSLSRASSYEQYF	TGTGCCAGCAGCTTAAGTCGAGCGAGCTCCTACGAGCAGTACTTC
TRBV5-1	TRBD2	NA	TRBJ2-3	CASSAGLAGDRTDTQYF	TGCGCCAGCAGCGCGGGACTAGCGGGAGATCGCACAGATACGCAGTATTTT
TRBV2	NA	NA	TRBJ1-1	CASSPLITTEAFF	TGTGCCAGCAGTCCCCTCATAACCACTGAAGCTTTCTTT
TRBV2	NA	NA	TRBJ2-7	CASSERGRLYEQYF	TGTGCCAGCAGTGAAAGGGGTCGACTCTACGAGCAGTACTTC
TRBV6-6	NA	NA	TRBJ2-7	CASSYLESGQGGEQYF	TGTGCCAGCAGTTACCTGGAGTCGGGCCAAGGGGGCGAGCAGTACTTC
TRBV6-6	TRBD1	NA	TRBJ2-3	CASSYPQGAGTDTQYF	TGTGCCAGCAGTTACCCACAGGGGGCCGGCACAGATACGCAGTATTTT
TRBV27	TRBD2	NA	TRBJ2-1	CAKHLKSGKCYNEQFF	TGTGCCAAACATCTGAAAAGCGGGAAATGTTACAATGAGCAGTTCTTC
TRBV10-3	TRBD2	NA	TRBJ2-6	CAISESTTSGRATGANVLTF	TGTGCCATCAGTGAGTCGACTACTAGCGGGAGGGCAACTGGGGCCAACGTCCTGACTTTC
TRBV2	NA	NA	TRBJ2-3	CASGRDASTDTQYF	TGTGCCAGCGGAAGGGACGCGAGCACAGATACGCAGTATTTT
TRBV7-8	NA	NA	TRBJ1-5	CASSLDGSHQPQHF	TGTGCCAGCAGCTTAGACGGCAGCCATCAGCCCCAGCATTTT
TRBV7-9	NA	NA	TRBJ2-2	CASSWVIHHGELFF	TGTGCCAGCAGCTGGGTAATTCATCACGGGGAGCTGTTTTTT
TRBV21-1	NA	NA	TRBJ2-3	CASQTKSLADTQYF	TGTGCCAGCCAAACAAAGTCCCTTGCAGATACGCAGTATTTT
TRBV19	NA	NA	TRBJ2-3	CASSTRQLDTQYF	TGTGCCAGTAGTACGCGACAGTTGGATACGCAGTATTTT
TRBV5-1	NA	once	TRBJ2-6	CASIGTGANVLTF	TGCGCCAGCATTGGAACTGGGGCCAACGTCCTGACTTTC
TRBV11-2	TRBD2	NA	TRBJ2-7	CASRRPGTSGRRYEQYF	TGTGCCAGCAGGCGACCCGGGACTAGCGGGAGACGCTACGAGCAGTACTTC
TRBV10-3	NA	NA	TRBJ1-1	CAISEGSEAFF	TGTGCCATCAGTGAGGGAAGCGAAGCTTTCTTT
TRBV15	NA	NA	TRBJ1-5	CATSRDPHPREWNQPQHF	TGTGCCACCAGCAGAGACCCGCACCCCAGGGAATGGAATCAGCCCCAGCATTTT
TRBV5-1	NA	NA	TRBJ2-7	CASSLQGMNEQYF	TGCGCCAGCAGCTTGCAGGGTATGAACGAGCAGTACTTC
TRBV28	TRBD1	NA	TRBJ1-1	CASRGQGYTEAFF	TGTGCCAGCAGGGGACAGGGGTACACTGAAGCTTTCTTT
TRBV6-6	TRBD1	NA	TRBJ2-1	CASRTGIYNEQFF	TGTGCCAGCAGGACAGGGATCTACAATGAGCAGTTCTTC
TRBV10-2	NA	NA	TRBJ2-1	CASRTVSDEQFF	TGCGCCAGCAGGACCGTCAGCGATGAGCAGTTCTTC
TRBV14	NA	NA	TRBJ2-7	CASSQEAAGKYF	TGTGCCAGCAGCCAAGAGGCGGCAGGGAAGTACTTC
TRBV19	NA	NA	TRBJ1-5	CASRVRDNQPQHF	TGTGCCAGTAGAGTCAGGGACAATCAGCCCCAGCATTTT
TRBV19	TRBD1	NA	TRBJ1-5	CASSTHGTGGINQPQHF	TGTGCCAGTAGTACTCACGGGACAGGGGGCATCAATCAGCCCCAGCATTTT
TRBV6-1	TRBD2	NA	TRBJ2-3	CASSDAGGTDTQYF	TGTGCCAGCAGTGACGCGGGAGGCACAGATACGCAGTATTTT
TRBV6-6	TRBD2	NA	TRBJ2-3	CASSLGTSSTDTQYF	TGTGCCAGCAGTTTGGGGACTAGTAGCACAGATACGCAGTATTTT
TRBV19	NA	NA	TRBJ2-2	CASSMVRQAYTGELFF	TGTGCCAGTAGTATGGTGCGGCAGGCTTACACCGGGGAGCTGTTTTTT